The 15 T cell receptor beta chains in this list originate from one sample, sequenced in a study of graft-versus-host responses after intestinal transplantation. These receptors lack a known antigen. Libraries were prepared by immunoSEQ multiplex PCR; TCRdb keeps only in-frame clonotypes and omits some of them. The table shows roughly 81,000 clones, with around 83% occurring only once. Sequencing was performed on unstimulated CD4+ T cells sorted from spleen or lymph node cells, taken before intestinal transplant. These receptors all come from a human donor who received an intestinal transplant.

The chain carries TRBV7-2 and TRBJ2-7; 7 nucleotides match TRBD2. This CDR3 spans 15 amino acids. CDR1 is SGHTA and CDR2 is FQGNSA in the germline V gene. The V segment lost 1 base and the J segment 6 bases; nucleotides outside the gene matches: 9. For the CDR3, the DNA is TGTGCCAGCAGCTTAGTTAGGCTGGGAGGGTCCGAGCAGTACTTC. This translates into CASSLVRLGGSEQYF.

The CDR3: CASSRYRNTEAFF. Here the CDR3 DNA reads TGTGCCAGCAGCAGGTACAGGAACACTGAAGCTTTCTTT. The V and J genes are TRBV7-2 and TRBJ1-1; D remains unclear. V lost 5 bases to trimming and J lost 1 base, with 8 bases between them. This CDR3 is 13 amino acids long. The germline V gene has CDR1 SGHTA and CDR2 FQGNSA.

In this sample, this clone turned up many times. The chain couples TRBV2 to TRBJ1-1; D unresolved. The CDR3 contains 13 residues. Looked up from germline, CDR1 is SNHLY and CDR2 is FYNNEI. V lost 3 bases and J lost 6, with 11 bases in between. DNA of the CDR3: TGTGCCAGCAGTGATAGAGTCACTGCTGAAGCTTTCTTT. Residues: CASSDRVTAEAFF.

This clone has more than one count but fewer than ten. This chain's CDR3 is CASSFERGETQYF. The CDR3 coding sequence is TGTGCCAGCAGCTTCGAAAGGGGAGAGACCCAGTACTTC. The chain combines TRBV5-6 with TRBJ2-5, with D possibly being TRBD1 (5 bases). Per the germline V gene, CDR1 is SGHDT and CDR2 is YYEEEE. Trimming pared 2 bases from V and 4 bases from J, leaving 9 bases between. The CDR3 is made up of 13 amino acids. The complete variable domain, with remaining parts taken from reference TRBV5-6 and TRBJ2-5, reads DAGVTQSPTHLIKTRGQQVTLRCSPKSGHDTVSWYQQALGQGPQFIFQYYEEEERQRGNFPDRFSGHQFPNYSSELNVNALLLGDSALYLCASSFERGETQYFGPGTRLLVL.

The genes are TRBV5-6 and TRBJ1-2; tentative D call: TRBD1 (5 bases). The V gene's germline CDR1 is SGHDT and CDR2 YYEEEE. The CDR3 has 13 residues. The germline V and J ends were trimmed by 4 bases and 5 bases, with 12 bases remaining between them. The CDR3 nucleotides read TGTGCCAGCAGCCCCCCGGGGGGTTATGGCTACACCTTC. Translating gives CASSPPGGYGYTF.

Regarding this clone: The junction does not match germline at one end; this may be a read error. J is TRBJ2-1 and V is TRBV19, with D perhaps matching TRBD2 (6 bases). Germline assignment: CDR1 LNHDA and CDR2 SQIVND (reference sequence). The CDR3 has 11 amino acids. The CDR3 DNA reads as TGTGCCAGTAGTACGGGACTGCTTTTGATCTTC. Translated: CASSTGLLLIF.

This rearrangement joins TRBV5-1 to TRBJ2-1, with a possible D match to TRBD1 (6 bases). Germline V CDR1 and CDR2: SGHRS, YFSETQ. V lost 4 bases to trimming and J lost 4 bases, with 9 bases between them. The CDR3 is 13 amino acids. This chain's CDR3 is CASSPQGYNEQFF. The CDR3 nucleotides are TGCGCCAGCAGCCCACAGGGTTACAATGAGCAGTTCTTC.

V and J are TRBV10-3 and TRBJ2-1, with 9 positions matching TRBD2. This CDR3 contains 14 residues. The V segment lost 5 bases and the J segment 6 bases; nucleotides outside the gene matches: 5. Germline-derived CDR1 and CDR2 are ENHRY and SYGVKD. In DNA, the CDR3 is TGTGCCATCAGTTCGGGACTAGCCCCCAATGAGCAGTTCTTC. Residues: CAISSGLAPNEQFF.

This clone came up a few times. The gene calls are TRBV11-3 and TRBJ1-1, with 10 positions matching TRBD1. CDR3 length: 15 amino acids. Germline CDR1 is SGHNT and CDR2 is YENEEA. V lost 5 bases and J lost 2; bases outside the gene matches: 5. CDR3 residues: CASSGGQGRNTEAFF. The CDR3 DNA reads as TGTGCCAGCAGCGGGGGACAGGGGCGCAACACTGAAGCTTTCTTT.

The chain employs TRBV5-1 and TRBJ2-5; 7 bases align to TRBD1. Germline trimming cut 4 bases from V and 2 bases from J; bases unmatched to any gene: 5. Looked up from germline, CDR1 is SGHRS and CDR2 is YFSETQ. The CDR3 is 14 residues long. The CDR3 here is CASSTMDRQETQYF. The CDR3 coding sequence is TGCGCCAGCAGCACCATGGACAGGCAAGAGACCCAGTACTTC.

The rearrangement uses TRBV7-2 and TRBJ2-3; D may be TRBD2 (5 bases). V lost 4 bases and J 3 bases, leaving 11 bases between the germline ends. This CDR3 has 14 amino acids. Germline CDR1 SGHTA, CDR2 FQGNSA. The CDR3 region has the DNA TGTGCCAGCAGCTCTACGAGGGCTACAGATACGCAGTATTTT. It is translated as CASSSTRATDTQYF.

The chain combines TRBV28 with TRBJ1-1; D perhaps matches TRBD1 (6 bases). The CDR3 consists of 15 residues. CDR1 and CDR2 from the germline V gene are MDHEN and SYDVKM. V was shortened by 5 bases and J by 0 bases, with 13 bases between the two germline ends. CDR3 bases: TGTGCCAGCAGTGAACTCACAGGGCTGAACACTGAAGCTTTCTTT. Amino acids: CASSELTGLNTEAFF.

On this clone itself: One end of the junction varies from germline; a read error may be responsible. The rearrangement uses TRBV7-7 and TRBJ2-3; D is possibly TRBD2 (5 bases). Germline V gene sequence: CDR1 SSHAT, CDR2 FNYEAQ (reference sequence). The CDR3 contains 14 residues. This CDR3 reads CASSLNGGLDTQYF. The CDR3 region has the DNA TGTGCTAGCAGCTTGAATGGCGGGCTAGATACGCAGTATTTT.

The chain links TRBV23-1 to TRBJ1-5; 9 nucleotides align to TRBD1. TRBV23-1 is known as an ORF, though its function is uncertain. This CDR3 comprises 19 residues. V lost 0 bases to trimming and J lost 0 bases; unmatched junction nucleotides: 9. CDR3 sequence reads: CASSQSGTGQEDSNQPQHF. In DNA form, the CDR3 reads TGCGCCAGCAGTCAATCCGGGACAGGGCAGGAGGATAGCAATCAGCCCCAGCATTTT.

This chain joins TRBV5-6 and TRBJ2-1; maybe TRBD1 (7 bases). This CDR3 is built from 12 residues. Germline-derived CDR1 and CDR2 are SGHDT and YYEEEE. V lost 0 bases and J lost 13, with 11 bases in between. DNA for the CDR3: TGTGCCAGCAGCTTGGCAGGGGGGCGTCAGTTCTTC. Encoded protein: CASSLAGGRQFF.